Listed below are T cell receptor beta chains from one sample, sequenced in a study of T cell changes during pregnancy in multiple sclerosis. Sequencing was performed with immunoSEQ multiplex PCR; in TCRdb, only in-frame clones are kept and a portion is missing. This table holds some 40,000 clones, about 88% found once. The sample in question was CD4+ T cells from peripheral blood mononuclear cells, obtained in the first trimester of pregnancy. The source of these receptors is a female donor with multiple sclerosis, enrolled in a pregnancy study. Both conserved end residues are part of each CDR3. Fields, in order: J gene, V gene, CDR3 protein.

J gene: TRBJ1-5; V gene: TRBV11-2; CDR3 protein: CASSLGTGATNQPQHF
J gene: TRBJ2-1; V gene: TRBV7-8; CDR3 protein: CASSSTSSDEQFF
J gene: TRBJ2-1; V gene: TRBV29-1; CDR3 protein: CSVEPSGREQFF
J gene: TRBJ1-1; V gene: TRBV27; CDR3 protein: CASSSIGRGRGYTEAFF
J gene: TRBJ2-1; V gene: TRBV6-6; CDR3 protein: CASSYSRQHLQNEQFF
J gene: TRBJ2-5; V gene: TRBV29-1; CDR3 protein: CSGRDRGRQETQYF
J gene: TRBJ2-3; V gene: TRBV28; CDR3 protein: CASHRDRVGNTQYF
J gene: TRBJ2-2; V gene: TRBV19; CDR3 protein: CASSTLAGGATTGELFF
J gene: TRBJ1-5; V gene: TRBV18; CDR3 protein: CASSQTQGLRNQPQHF
J gene: TRBJ2-4; V gene: TRBV15; CDR3 protein: CATSTGTGGFPKNIQYF
J gene: TRBJ1-3; V gene: TRBV4-1; CDR3 protein: CASSPLARGLGNTIYF
J gene: TRBJ1-3; V gene: TRBV30; CDR3 protein: CAWKRDISGNTIYF
J gene: TRBJ1-1; V gene: TRBV30; CDR3 protein: CAWSVGVMNTEAFF
J gene: TRBJ2-3; V gene: TRBV30; CDR3 protein: CACKGPTGTSGSRDTQYF